The rows below give T cell receptor beta chains drawn from one sample of a study of response to subunit inactivated influenza vaccine. TCRdb reprocessed the RT-PCR reads via MiXCR and lists one record per CDR3 protein. The sample has about 570,000 distinct CDR3 sequences; about 11% are singletons. The same sample was also studied in work on T cells expressing NK-cell markers.

The source material was PBMCs from blood, sampled on the day of vaccination. These receptors came from a man between 50 and 59 years old who received an inactivated influenza vaccine. Both conserved end residues are part of each CDR3. A D gene is named only where the DNA matches it firmly. The size of a clone is reported for some rows only, either as once, few or many, or as a class for expanded clones.

v_gene	j_gene	d_gene	abundance	CDR3aa	CDR3nt
TRBV12-3/TRBV12-4	TRBJ2-3	NA	few	CASSAKTGVTDTQYF	TGTGCCAGCAGCGCGAAGACAGGTGTCACAGATACGCAGTATTTT
TRBV6-1	TRBJ2-1	TRBD2	few	CASSPWTGSTTGTSEFF	TGTGCCAGCAGTCCTTGGACAGGCTCTACTACCGGGACTAGCGAGTTCTTC
TRBV6-1	TRBJ2-1	TRBD2	few	CASSPRTSGIYDEQFF	TGTGCCAGCAGTCCCAGGACTAGCGGGATATACGATGAGCAGTTCTTC
TRBV20-1	TRBJ2-2	TRBD2	few	CSARSSGGLTGELFF	TGCAGTGCTAGGTCCAGCGGGGGCCTCACCGGGGAGCTGTTTTTT
TRBV12-3/TRBV12-4	TRBJ2-3	NA	many	CASSLGQPDTQYF	TGTGCCAGCAGTTTAGGACAGCCGGATACGCAGTATTTT
TRBV30	TRBJ2-7	NA	NA	CAWNSGGYEQYF	TGTGCCTGGAATTCCGGCGGGTACGAGCAGTACTTC
TRBV9	TRBJ1-5	TRBD1	few	CASSAGTGSSPSQPQHF	TGTGCCAGCAGCGCCGGGACAGGGTCGTCCCCAAGTCAGCCCCAGCATTTT
TRBV12-3/TRBV12-4	TRBJ1-1	NA	few	CASSFFGKTGAFF	TGTGCCAGCAGTTTTTTTGGCAAGACCGGAGCTTTCTTT
TRBV18	TRBJ2-5	NA	many	CASSPPSKGYQETQYF	TGTGCCAGCTCACCCCCTTCCAAGGGGTACCAAGAGACCCAGTACTTC
TRBV7-2	TRBJ2-4	TRBD2	NA	CASSLSGTRSGIQYF	TGTGCCAGCAGCTTATCTGGGACTAGGTCTGGCATTCAGTACTTC
TRBV5-6	TRBJ2-7	NA	many	CASSLLTAYEQYF	TGTGCCAGCAGCTTGCTGACAGCCTACGAGCAGTACTTC
TRBV6-1	TRBJ2-2	NA	NA	CASNPGDTGELFF	TGTGCCAGCAACCCCGGGGACACCGGGGAGCTGTTTTTT
TRBV7-2	TRBJ1-1	NA	NA	CASSPLGPGMNTEAFF	TGTGCCAGCAGCCCACTGGGGCCGGGAATGAACACTGAAGCTTTCTTT
TRBV6-1	TRBJ2-3	TRBD2	NA	CASIRTGRASDTQYF	TGTGCCAGCATAAGAACCGGGAGGGCCTCCGATACGCAGTATTTT
TRBV20-1	TRBJ1-5	NA	few	CSAPEGTSQPQHF	TGCAGTGCTCCAGAGGGAACTTCTCAGCCCCAGCATTTT
TRBV19	TRBJ2-5	TRBD1	few	CASSMSGGTETQYF	TGTGCCAGTAGTATGTCAGGGGGCACGGAGACCCAGTACTTC
TRBV6-5	TRBJ2-7	TRBD1	NA	CASSYSAGGAPYEQYF	TGTGCCAGCAGTTACTCGGCAGGGGGTGCCCCCTACGAGCAGTACTTC
TRBV6-5	TRBJ2-2	NA	many	CASSYSGYTGELFF	TGTGCCAGCAGTTACTCAGGGTACACCGGGGAGCTGTTTTTT
TRBV29-1	TRBJ1-4	NA	NA	CSSASESGEKLFF	TGCAGTTCGGCGTCAGAATCAGGGGAAAAACTGTTTTTT
TRBV28	TRBJ2-7	NA	few	CASSFVQGYEQYF	TGTGCCAGCAGTTTTGTACAGGGCTACGAGCAGTACTTC
TRBV12-3/TRBV12-4	TRBJ1-5	NA	NA	CASSPALLPQHF	TGTGCCAGCAGTCCCGCCTTACTGCCCCAGCATTTT
TRBV6-1	TRBJ2-5	NA	NA	CASSELTQTQYF	TGTGCCAGCAGTGAATTAACGCAGACCCAGTACTTC
TRBV4-3	TRBJ2-1	TRBD2	many	CASSHLSGGGYNEQFF	TGCGCCAGCAGCCACCTTAGCGGGGGTGGGTACAATGAGCAGTTCTTC
TRBV4-2	TRBJ2-1	TRBD2	few	CASSQLLAGAYNEQFF	TGTGCCAGCAGCCAACTTCTAGCGGGGGCCTACAATGAGCAGTTCTTC
TRBV6-2/TRBV6-3	TRBJ2-1	NA	few	CASSNGGGLEQFF	TGTGCCAGCAGTAACGGAGGGGGCCTTGAGCAGTTCTTC
TRBV15	TRBJ1-1	NA	NA	CATSIRGSPNTEAFF	TGTGCCACCAGCATCCGAGGAAGTCCGAACACTGAAGCTTTCTTT
TRBV20-1	TRBJ2-1	NA	few	CSAADSVNRVSYNEQFF	TGCAGTGCCGCAGACTCGGTAAACAGGGTCTCCTACAATGAGCAGTTCTTC
TRBV14	TRBJ2-5	NA	NA	CASSHPSLGETQYF	TGTGCCAGCAGCCATCCATCCCTAGGGGAGACCCAGTACTTC
TRBV20-1	TRBJ2-5	NA	NA	CSARSGRGTQYF	TGCAGTGCAAGATCCGGTCGGGGGACCCAGTACTTC
TRBV5-1	TRBJ1-1	NA	NA	CASSVVSMNTEAFF	TGCGCCAGCAGCGTGGTCAGCATGAACACTGAAGCTTTCTTT
TRBV3-1	TRBJ1-5	NA	NA	CASSPGPGGNQPQHF	TGTGCCAGCAGTCCGGGCCCGGGGGGCAATCAGCCCCAGCATTTT
TRBV7-3	TRBJ1-5	NA	NA	CASSLMEGRPQHF	TGTGCCAGCAGCTTAATGGAGGGGCGGCCCCAGCATTTT
TRBV5-1	TRBJ1-6	NA	NA	CASSAHDRNSPLHF	TGCGCCAGCAGCGCACACGACAGGAATTCACCCCTCCACTTT
TRBV20-1	TRBJ2-1	NA	few	CSARRAGYNEQFF	TGCAGTGCCCGGAGGGCCGGCTACAATGAGCAGTTCTTC
TRBV5-1	TRBJ2-7	NA	NA	CASSLGMVVDEQYF	TGCGCCAGCAGCTTAGGGATGGTTGTGGACGAGCAGTACTTC
TRBV6-5	TRBJ1-4	TRBD1	few	CASSFDRGGTNEKLFF	TGTGCCAGCAGTTTCGACAGGGGTGGCACTAATGAAAAACTGTTTTTT
TRBV7-9	TRBJ1-5	NA	few	CASSLTKDQPQHF	TGTGCCAGCAGCTTAACAAAGGATCAGCCCCAGCATTTT